These T cell receptor beta chains were read from a single sample in a study of T-cell memory formation after mild COVID-19. A single record per CDR3 protein comes from TCRdb applying MiXCR to the 5' RACE reads. In the table there are approximately 260,000 distinct CDR3 sequences, 16% of which are singletons. The sample consisted of PBMCs or a T cell subset sorted from them (not recorded which). Receptors were obtained from a man aged 18 to 30 who had mild COVID-19 (a few samples of this study predate the infection). Cell type and time point are not known. Each CDR3 is given without its conserved first and last residue. Fields, in order: V gene, CDR3 protein.

V gene: TRBV24-1
CDR3 protein: ATSDLAASEETQY

V gene: TRBV4-2
CDR3 protein: ASSHLTEAF

V gene: TRBV7-9
CDR3 protein: ASSFFSSGAADTQY

V gene: TRBV3-1
CDR3 protein: ASSQEGPPQH

V gene: TRBV7-2
CDR3 protein: ASNLGQGRTEAF

V gene: TRBV4-3
CDR3 protein: ASSQGTVNTEAF

V gene: TRBV30
CDR3 protein: AWTNSYNSPLH

V gene: TRBV21-1
CDR3 protein: ASNRDRVLDGYT

V gene: TRBV3-1
CDR3 protein: ASSQDLVSGGFNEQF

V gene: TRBV7-9
CDR3 protein: ASSHISSPGSYGYT

V gene: TRBV12-3/TRBV12-4
CDR3 protein: ASSWDGFNEKLF

V gene: TRBV7-6
CDR3 protein: ASSAQGTGGYT

V gene: TRBV7-9
CDR3 protein: ASSVLDRGLYNEQF

V gene: TRBV6-5
CDR3 protein: ASSYYRAYSTDTQY

V gene: TRBV27
CDR3 protein: ASGNTAGYGYT

V gene: TRBV29-1
CDR3 protein: SVELGLAGSTDTQY

V gene: TRBV2
CDR3 protein: ASSEDGAGELF

V gene: TRBV5-1
CDR3 protein: ASSLTSGAPLAKNIQY

V gene: TRBV12-3/TRBV12-4
CDR3 protein: ASRQAGVDTQY

V gene: TRBV19
CDR3 protein: ASSIGTSGSYEQY

V gene: TRBV4-1
CDR3 protein: ASSQDRGTDATNEKLF

V gene: TRBV12-3/TRBV12-4
CDR3 protein: ASSPGAGLYEQY

V gene: TRBV7-3
CDR3 protein: ASSLSGWGDTEAF

V gene: TRBV20-1
CDR3 protein: SAKRQTATETQY

V gene: TRBV25-1
CDR3 protein: ASSLGGKNNSPLH

V gene: TRBV7-9
CDR3 protein: ASRRRDRGWSAGELF

V gene: TRBV5-1
CDR3 protein: ASSLEPQGGNEQF

V gene: TRBV6-2/TRBV6-3
CDR3 protein: ASSYSQILYQPQH

V gene: TRBV4-3
CDR3 protein: ASGPGMFYGYT

V gene: TRBV10-3
CDR3 protein: ASRRGGSLIPYEQY

V gene: TRBV30
CDR3 protein: AMDRGQFGTQY

V gene: TRBV6-5
CDR3 protein: ASSYSPGAAVGETQY

V gene: TRBV3-1
CDR3 protein: ASSQGFYRGAEAF

V gene: TRBV12-3/TRBV12-4
CDR3 protein: ASSLDRQTQY

V gene: TRBV12-3/TRBV12-4
CDR3 protein: ASNLLAGGTDTQY

V gene: TRBV12-3/TRBV12-4
CDR3 protein: ASSFRGAETQY

V gene: TRBV7-2
CDR3 protein: ASSSTRETQY

V gene: TRBV4-1
CDR3 protein: ASSPGEGAAYNEQF

V gene: TRBV6-4
CDR3 protein: ASSELRDRGLWGTDTQY

V gene: TRBV5-1
CDR3 protein: ASSFPRDTGELF

V gene: TRBV7-8
CDR3 protein: ASSFGRDEETQY

V gene: TRBV5-1
CDR3 protein: ASSLGSAYNEQF

V gene: TRBV7-2
CDR3 protein: ASSPGHTDTQY